This T cell receptor beta chain is from a study of graft-versus-host responses after intestinal transplantation. Study-level background: The transplants performed in recipients were multivisceral, liver-intestinal, or isolated intestinal. Every one of the recipients received anti-thymocyte globulin induction and afterwards took tacrolimus and steroids for around 3 years. Study conclusions and caveats: Allografts carried high graft-versus-host to host-versus-graft clonal ratios in patients having graft-donor T cell macrochimerism. Detected in recipient marrow were GvH clones, some of which were first observed in ileum or blood.

Using immunoSEQ multiplex PCR, the repertoire was profiled, and TCRdb retains in-frame clones only, with some absent. Among about 120,000 clones, about 95% were seen once, and the ten largest hold around 3%. Comment on this clone: Its specificity is unknown.

The sequence came from a human donor who received an intestinal transplant. The sequencing here drew on unstimulated CD8+ T cells sorted from spleen or lymph node cells, taken before intestinal transplant.

In DNA form, the CDR3 reads TGTGCCAGCTCCGACGGGGTACAGAATCAGCCCCAGCATTTT. Protein: CASSDGVQNQPQHF. This rearrangement joins TRBV13 to TRBJ1-5; D gene unclear. Germline CDR1 and CDR2: PRHDT and FYEKMQ (reference sequence). With 8 bases removed from V and 4 bases from J, the gap between germline ends came to 15 bases. The CDR3 is 14 amino acids.